The entry below gives a single T cell receptor beta chain sequence along with its context. Its antigen is undetermined. Alopecia areata patients provided lesional scalp punch biopsies and peripheral blood. The authors extracted RNA and reverse transcribed it into cDNA as the sequencing template. Data came from immunoSEQ multiplex PCR; TCRdb stores just in-frame clones and leaves some out. The sample includes more than 95,000 clones, less than 50% of them seen just once. The data stem from a study of CD8+ T cells in alopecia areata. Study-level information: The tofacitinib course ran for 6 to 18 months and was followed by 6 months off drug. Findings and limits, study-wide: Across lesional scalp, and particularly alopecia totalis/universalis, clonality surpassed that of normal scalp. Possibly as an HLA-related effect, TCR sharing across patients appeared less clear than in mice.

The CDR3 is made up of 13 amino acids. The V end lost 8 bases, the J end lost 2 bases, and 11 bases lay between the germline ends. The germline CDR1 and CDR2 sequences are MGHRA and YSYEKL. The sequence was obtained from a human donor with alopecia areata. Sequenced material: CD4+ T cells sorted from blood. This chain uses TRBV4-1 with TRBJ2-3; D may be TRBD1 (5 bases). The CDR3 here is CASYSRVTDTQYF. CDR3 DNA sequence: TGCGCCAGCTATTCCAGGGTCACAGATACGCAGTATTTT.